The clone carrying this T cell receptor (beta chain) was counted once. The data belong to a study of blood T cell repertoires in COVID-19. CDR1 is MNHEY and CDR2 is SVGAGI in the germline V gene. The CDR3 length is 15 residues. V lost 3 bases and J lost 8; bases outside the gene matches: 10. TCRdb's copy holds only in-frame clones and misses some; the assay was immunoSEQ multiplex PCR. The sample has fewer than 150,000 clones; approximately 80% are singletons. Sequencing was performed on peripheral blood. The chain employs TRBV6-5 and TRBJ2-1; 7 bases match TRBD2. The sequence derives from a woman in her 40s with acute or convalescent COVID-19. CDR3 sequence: CASSYWGGDDDEQFF. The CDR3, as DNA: TGTGCCAGCAGTTATTGGGGGGGGGATGACGATGAGCAGTTCTTC.